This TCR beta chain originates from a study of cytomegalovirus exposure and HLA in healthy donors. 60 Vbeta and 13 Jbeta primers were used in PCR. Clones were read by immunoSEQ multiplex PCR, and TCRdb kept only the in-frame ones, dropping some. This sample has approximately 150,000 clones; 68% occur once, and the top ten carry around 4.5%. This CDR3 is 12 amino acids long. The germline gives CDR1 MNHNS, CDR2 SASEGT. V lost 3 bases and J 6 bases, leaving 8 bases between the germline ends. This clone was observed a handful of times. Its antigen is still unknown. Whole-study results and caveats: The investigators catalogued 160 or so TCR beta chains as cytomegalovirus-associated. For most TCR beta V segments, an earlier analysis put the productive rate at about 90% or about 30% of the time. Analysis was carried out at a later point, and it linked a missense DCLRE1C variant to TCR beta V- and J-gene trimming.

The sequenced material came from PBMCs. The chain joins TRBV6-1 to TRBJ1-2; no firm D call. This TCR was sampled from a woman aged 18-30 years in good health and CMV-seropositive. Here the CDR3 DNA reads TGTGCCAGCAGTGATAGCGGAAATGGCTACACCTTC. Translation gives CASSDSGNGYTF.